Sequencing of this TCR beta chain was carried out in a study of control samples from healthy donors and cancer patients (dated by TCRdb to 2020 to 2022). The germline V end is reduced by 5 bases and the J end by 8 bases; junction bases left unmatched: 6. According to the germline V gene, CDR1 reads SQVTM and CDR2 reads ANQGSEA. The CDR3 contains 12 residues, cysteine and phenylalanine counted. CDR3 DNA is the only sequence kept; it has 36 bases, read in frame from the first base. Libraries were built with the immunoSEQ multiplex PCR assay. Imported from immuneACCESS, the table was reduced by TCRdb to in-frame sequences with V and J called. These copies leave out some clones; in studies compared against another copy, an unresolved V gene accounts for under half, and the cause of the remainder is not known. This sample lists about 88,000 clones; over 90% were detected once. The ten largest account for over 8% of the sample.

Details on this clone: Its cognate antigen has yet to be identified. No base-level quality is on record; no much larger clone is a single base apart.

The source is a man between 18 and 29 years old in good health. The sample was blood. The V and J genes are TRBV29-1 and TRBJ1-2, with 9 bases matching TRBD1. CDR3 reads: CSVSGTGPGYTF. Read as DNA, the sequence is TGCAGCGTTTCAGGGACAGGGCCAGGCTACACCTTC.